This T cell receptor (beta chain) was obtained from a study of blood T cell repertoires in COVID-19. Profiled with immunoSEQ multiplex PCR; TCRdb holds only in-frame clones, not every one. The data hold about 80,000 clones, with about 78% observed a single time. V lost 1 base, J lost 4 bases, and 4 bases stayed unmatched. CDR3 length equals 15 residues. Germline V CDR1 and CDR2: LNHDA, SQIVND (reference sequence). The chain couples TRBV19 to TRBJ1-5; 7 bases fit TRBD1. The source is a human donor in a cohort sampled during active COVID-19. Material: peripheral blood. The CDR3 loop reads CASSIVGQTNQPQHF. CDR3 DNA: TGTGCCAGTAGTATAGTGGGACAGACTAATCAGCCCCAGCATTTT.